These T cell receptor beta chains were read from a single sample in a study of blood T cell repertoires in COVID-19. Using immunoSEQ multiplex PCR, the repertoire was profiled, and TCRdb retains in-frame clones only, with some absent. The sample lists fewer than 500,000 clones; around 87% were seen once. The sequenced material came from PBMCs or T cells enriched from blood (not recorded which). Every receptor here comes from a woman younger than 45 with acute COVID-19. Both conserved end residues are part of each CDR3. D genes are given only for firm matches. Some rows have no size entry. The others give once, few or many, or a class for an expanded clone.

d_gene: NA
v_gene: TRBV2
abundance: NA
j_gene: TRBJ1-5
CDR3nt: TGTGCCAGCAGCGGTACAGGGATCGATCAGCCCCAGCATTTT
CDR3aa: CASSGTGIDQPQHF

d_gene: NA
v_gene: TRBV6-6
abundance: NA
j_gene: TRBJ2-7
CDR3nt: TGTGCCAGCGGCCGGCGTCAGGGGTACGAGCAGTACTTC
CDR3aa: CASGRRQGYEQYF

d_gene: TRBD2
v_gene: TRBV15
abundance: NA
j_gene: TRBJ2-5
CDR3nt: TGTGCCACCAGCAGAGTACGGGGGGAAGAGACCCAGTACTTC
CDR3aa: CATSRVRGEETQYF

d_gene: TRBD2
v_gene: TRBV5-1
abundance: NA
j_gene: TRBJ2-5
CDR3nt: TGCGCCAGCAGCTCACCCGACCCTCCGCGCGGGGGGGCCGGGGAGACCCAGTACTTC
CDR3aa: CASSSPDPPRGGAGETQYF

d_gene: TRBD1
v_gene: TRBV5-6
abundance: NA
j_gene: TRBJ2-7
CDR3nt: TGTGCCAGCAGCCCGGGGACAGGGGTCTACGAGCAGTACTTC
CDR3aa: CASSPGTGVYEQYF

d_gene: NA
v_gene: TRBV7-2
abundance: NA
j_gene: TRBJ1-3
CDR3nt: TGTGCCAGCAGCTTAGAGGCAGGGGTAGGAAACACCATATATTTT
CDR3aa: CASSLEAGVGNTIYF

d_gene: NA
v_gene: TRBV7-2
abundance: few
j_gene: TRBJ2-7
CDR3nt: TGTGCCAGCAGCTCCAACAGGGGAGGCGAGCAGTACTTC
CDR3aa: CASSSNRGGEQYF

d_gene: NA
v_gene: TRBV9
abundance: NA
j_gene: TRBJ1-2
CDR3nt: TGTGCTTCCCAAAGGGGATCGGATGGCTACACCTTC
CDR3aa: CASQRGSDGYTF

d_gene: TRBD1
v_gene: TRBV30
abundance: NA
j_gene: TRBJ1-2
CDR3nt: TGTGCCTGGAGTAACAGGGGGCTCTATCTAGGGGGCTACACCTTC
CDR3aa: CAWSNRGLYLGGYTF

d_gene: NA
v_gene: TRBV1
abundance: NA
j_gene: TRBJ1-6
CDR3nt: TGCACCAGCAGCTTCCCAGGGAATTCACCCCTCCACTTT
CDR3aa: CTSSFPGNSPLHF

d_gene: NA
v_gene: TRBV5-4
abundance: NA
j_gene: TRBJ1-6
CDR3nt: TGTGCCAGCAGCTTCCGGGGGGCCTATAATTCACCCCTCCACTTT
CDR3aa: CASSFRGAYNSPLHF

d_gene: NA
v_gene: TRBV24-1
abundance: once
j_gene: TRBJ2-2
CDR3nt: TGTGCCACCAGTGATTTTGGACATTCCCTCACCGGGGAGCTGTTTTTT
CDR3aa: CATSDFGHSLTGELFF

d_gene: TRBD2
v_gene: TRBV4-1
abundance: NA
j_gene: TRBJ2-1
CDR3nt: TGCGCCAGCTCACGGGGGGGATCCTACAATGAGCAGTTCTTC
CDR3aa: CASSRGGSYNEQFF

d_gene: TRBD1
v_gene: TRBV5-6
abundance: NA
j_gene: TRBJ2-7
CDR3nt: TGTGCCAGCAGCTCATTCTACAGGGGGCGCTTTTACGAGCAGTACTTC
CDR3aa: CASSSFYRGRFYEQYF

d_gene: NA
v_gene: TRBV7-9
abundance: NA
j_gene: TRBJ1-1
CDR3nt: TGTGCCAGCAGCTTAGACCCTAGTCTCGTCGGGGAAGCTTTCTTT
CDR3aa: CASSLDPSLVGEAFF

d_gene: TRBD1
v_gene: TRBV10-3
abundance: NA
j_gene: TRBJ2-3
CDR3nt: TGTGCCATCAGGGGCGACAGGGGGGGCGCAGATACGCAGTATTTT
CDR3aa: CAIRGDRGGADTQYF

d_gene: NA
v_gene: TRBV19
abundance: once
j_gene: TRBJ2-2
CDR3nt: TGTGCCAGTAGGGTGGCAGGTTCGGGAAAAACCGGGGAGCTGTTTTTT
CDR3aa: CASRVAGSGKTGELFF

d_gene: NA
v_gene: TRBV7-2
abundance: NA
j_gene: TRBJ1-4
CDR3nt: TGTGCCAGCAGCTTAACAGGGAATGAAAAACTGTTTTTT
CDR3aa: CASSLTGNEKLFF

d_gene: TRBD1
v_gene: TRBV11-2
abundance: NA
j_gene: TRBJ1-4
CDR3nt: TGTGCCAGCAGCCGAATCGGACAGGGAGCAACTAATGAAAAACTGTTTTTT
CDR3aa: CASSRIGQGATNEKLFF

d_gene: NA
v_gene: TRBV30
abundance: NA
j_gene: TRBJ2-7
CDR3nt: TGTGCCTGGGACAGAGAATACGAGCAGTACTTC
CDR3aa: CAWDREYEQYF

d_gene: NA
v_gene: TRBV5-1
abundance: NA
j_gene: TRBJ1-5
CDR3nt: TGCGCCAGCAGTGGAGGGAGAGATCAGCCCCAGCATTTT
CDR3aa: CASSGGRDQPQHF

d_gene: NA
v_gene: TRBV10-3
abundance: NA
j_gene: TRBJ1-1
CDR3nt: TGTGCCATCAAAACAGGCCCTATCGGGACTGAAGCTTTCTTT
CDR3aa: CAIKTGPIGTEAFF

d_gene: NA
v_gene: TRBV11-2
abundance: NA
j_gene: TRBJ1-4
CDR3nt: TGTGCCAGCAGCTTAGTTCAAGGACAGCCTAATGAAAAACTGTTTTTT
CDR3aa: CASSLVQGQPNEKLFF

d_gene: NA
v_gene: TRBV29-1
abundance: NA
j_gene: TRBJ2-6
CDR3nt: TGCAGCGTTGTCCCTCCCTCTGGGGCCAACGTCCTGACTTTC
CDR3aa: CSVVPPSGANVLTF

d_gene: NA
v_gene: TRBV6-4
abundance: NA
j_gene: TRBJ1-2
CDR3nt: TGTGCCAGCAGTGACTCCGGGAGGGGCTATGGCTACACCTTC
CDR3aa: CASSDSGRGYGYTF

d_gene: NA
v_gene: TRBV6-5
abundance: NA
j_gene: TRBJ1-6
CDR3nt: TGTGCCACCTCGAACGAACCGCCGGGTTCACCCCTCCACTTT
CDR3aa: CATSNEPPGSPLHF

d_gene: NA
v_gene: TRBV5-6
abundance: NA
j_gene: TRBJ2-2
CDR3nt: TGTGCCAGCAGCTTGGAGGAGGACCGGCTGTTTTTT
CDR3aa: CASSLEEDRLFF

d_gene: TRBD1
v_gene: TRBV5-1
abundance: NA
j_gene: TRBJ1-1
CDR3nt: TGCGCCAGCAGCTCACACCAAATTATACAGGGGGCGACTGAAGCTTTCTTT
CDR3aa: CASSSHQIIQGATEAFF

d_gene: NA
v_gene: TRBV18
abundance: NA
j_gene: TRBJ1-1
CDR3nt: TGTGCCAGCTCACCCGGGGGGCCTCCGGATGAAGCTTTCTTT
CDR3aa: CASSPGGPPDEAFF

d_gene: TRBD1
v_gene: TRBV9
abundance: NA
j_gene: TRBJ1-1
CDR3nt: TGTGCCAGCAGCCTCAGGGGGACCTCAGCCGAAGCTTTCTTT
CDR3aa: CASSLRGTSAEAFF

d_gene: NA
v_gene: TRBV30
abundance: few
j_gene: TRBJ1-3
CDR3nt: TGTGCCTGGAGTGCCCGGTCCCCCTCGTACTCTGGAAACACCATATATTTT
CDR3aa: CAWSARSPSYSGNTIYF

d_gene: TRBD2
v_gene: TRBV11-2
abundance: NA
j_gene: TRBJ2-2
CDR3nt: TGTGCCAGCAGCTTAGATAGCGGGTTAGTTGGTGCCGGGGAGCTGTTTTTT
CDR3aa: CASSLDSGLVGAGELFF

d_gene: TRBD1
v_gene: TRBV7-2
abundance: NA
j_gene: TRBJ2-5
CDR3nt: TGTGCCAGCAGCTTACGGTTCAGGGGGCTAGAGACCCAGTACTTC
CDR3aa: CASSLRFRGLETQYF

d_gene: TRBD1
v_gene: TRBV7-6
abundance: NA
j_gene: TRBJ1-6
CDR3nt: TGTGCCAGCAGCACAGGGGGTGGGCCCAATTCACCCCTCCACTTT
CDR3aa: CASSTGGGPNSPLHF

d_gene: NA
v_gene: TRBV7-9
abundance: NA
j_gene: TRBJ2-7
CDR3nt: TGTGCCAGCAGCCATAACGGGTACGAGCAGTACTTC
CDR3aa: CASSHNGYEQYF

d_gene: NA
v_gene: TRBV19
abundance: few
j_gene: TRBJ2-7
CDR3nt: TGTGCCAGTAGTATCGGGCTGGGGCCCTACGAGCAGTACTTC
CDR3aa: CASSIGLGPYEQYF

d_gene: TRBD2
v_gene: TRBV25-1
abundance: NA
j_gene: TRBJ2-5
CDR3nt: TGTGCCAGCAGCCTAGCGGGGGGGTCCCAAGAGACCCAGTACTTC
CDR3aa: CASSLAGGSQETQYF

d_gene: NA
v_gene: TRBV24-1
abundance: NA
j_gene: TRBJ2-7
CDR3nt: TGTGCCACCAGTTGCAGGGTGGCCCTACGAGAGGAGTACTTC
CDR3aa: CATSCRVALREEYF

d_gene: NA
v_gene: TRBV28
abundance: NA
j_gene: TRBJ2-7
CDR3nt: TGTGCCAGCAGTTCTTCCCCCTCCTACGAGCAGTACTTC
CDR3aa: CASSSSPSYEQYF

d_gene: NA
v_gene: TRBV11-1
abundance: NA
j_gene: TRBJ2-3
CDR3nt: TGTGCCAGCAGCTTAGGTGGAGGGGCTAATACAGATACGCAGTATTTT
CDR3aa: CASSLGGGANTDTQYF

d_gene: NA
v_gene: TRBV4-1
abundance: NA
j_gene: TRBJ1-2
CDR3nt: TGCGCCAGCAGCCAACCAGGGGTGGGGGGCTACACCTTC
CDR3aa: CASSQPGVGGYTF

d_gene: TRBD2
v_gene: TRBV27
abundance: NA
j_gene: TRBJ2-2
CDR3nt: TGTGCCAGCAGGGGCGGGGGGGGCACCGGGGAGCTGTTTTTT
CDR3aa: CASRGGGGTGELFF

d_gene: NA
v_gene: TRBV7-2
abundance: NA
j_gene: TRBJ1-1
CDR3nt: TGTGCCAGCGAGCTTATAGTAGGGAGGGGTGAAGCTTTCTTT
CDR3aa: CASELIVGRGEAFF

d_gene: NA
v_gene: TRBV19
abundance: NA
j_gene: TRBJ1-6
CDR3nt: TGTGCCAGTATCCCTACAGCAGATTCACCCCTCCACTTT
CDR3aa: CASIPTADSPLHF

d_gene: NA
v_gene: TRBV18
abundance: once
j_gene: TRBJ1-3
CDR3nt: TGTGCCAGCTCACGTACGTGGGCCTCTGGAAACACCATATATTTT
CDR3aa: CASSRTWASGNTIYF

d_gene: TRBD2
v_gene: TRBV12-5
abundance: few
j_gene: TRBJ2-7
CDR3nt: TGTGCTAGTGGTTCCCCGCCTAGCGGGGGGGGATACGAGCAGTACTTC
CDR3aa: CASGSPPSGGGYEQYF

d_gene: TRBD2
v_gene: TRBV5-1
abundance: NA
j_gene: TRBJ2-3
CDR3nt: TGCGCCAGCAGCCACTGGACTAGCGGGGGAAATACGCAGTATTTT
CDR3aa: CASSHWTSGGNTQYF

d_gene: NA
v_gene: TRBV6-4
abundance: few
j_gene: TRBJ1-1
CDR3nt: TGTGCCAGCAGTGACGGCGGCAGTGAAGCTTTCTTT
CDR3aa: CASSDGGSEAFF

d_gene: NA
v_gene: TRBV6-6
abundance: NA
j_gene: TRBJ2-7
CDR3nt: TGTGCCAGCAGTTCGAGCCTCGGCAGGGCCTACGAGCAGTACTTC
CDR3aa: CASSSSLGRAYEQYF

d_gene: NA
v_gene: TRBV6-5
abundance: NA
j_gene: TRBJ2-7
CDR3nt: TGTGCCAGCAGTTACCGACAGAGCTCCTACGAGCAGTACTTC
CDR3aa: CASSYRQSSYEQYF

d_gene: TRBD1
v_gene: TRBV4-2
abundance: NA
j_gene: TRBJ1-2
CDR3nt: TGTGCCAGCAGCCAAGGGACAGGGGCCTATGGCTACACCTTC
CDR3aa: CASSQGTGAYGYTF

d_gene: NA
v_gene: TRBV24-1
abundance: once
j_gene: TRBJ2-2
CDR3nt: TGTGCCACCAGTGAACGGGGTCAGGGGCCCGGGGAGCTGTTTTTT
CDR3aa: CATSERGQGPGELFF

d_gene: NA
v_gene: TRBV12-3/TRBV12-4
abundance: NA
j_gene: TRBJ1-2
CDR3nt: TGTGCCAGCAGTTTGCGGATCTATGGCTACACCTTC
CDR3aa: CASSLRIYGYTF

d_gene: TRBD1
v_gene: TRBV7-9
abundance: NA
j_gene: TRBJ2-3
CDR3nt: TGTGCCAGCAGCTTAGGACAGGGGACCACAGATACGCAGTATTTT
CDR3aa: CASSLGQGTTDTQYF